Below, 21 T cell receptor beta chains from the same sample are listed, as sequenced in a study of cytomegalovirus exposure and HLA in healthy donors listed by TCRdb under 2017. To prepare the library, the immunoSEQ multiplex PCR assay was applied. The multiplex PCR relied on a mix of 60 forward primers for TCR Vbeta segments and 13 reverse primers for TCR Jbeta segments. In TCRdb, the immuneACCESS table is reduced to in-frame sequences with V and J assigned. These tables do not hold every clone; where another copy was compared, an unresolved V gene accounts for under half, and the others remain unexplained. For this sample there are 95,000 or so clones; roughly 79% appear just once. Over 4% of the sample lies in the top ten. What was sequenced was PBMCs. The origin of the receptors is a woman aged 70-85 years in good health and CMV-seropositive.

The chain carries TRBV7-6 and TRBJ2-2, with 8 bases matching TRBD2. V was clipped by 1 base and J by 4 bases; unmatched bases: 11. Germline lookup yields CDR1 SGHVS and CDR2 FNYEAQ. The CDR3 contains 18 residues. The CDR3 DNA is TGTGCCAGCAGCTTAGGGTCACGGGAGGGCCCGGTCACCGGGGAGCTGTTTTTT. Translating gives CASSLGSREGPVTGELFF.

This chain uses TRBV7-9 with TRBJ2-3; 7 nucleotides agree with TRBD2. The CDR3 length is 13 residues. Germline values: CDR1 SEHNR, CDR2 FQNEAQ (reference sequence). Germline trimming cut 11 bases from V and 0 bases from J; bases unmatched to any gene: 5. The CDR3 reads CAVQRGSTDTQYF. CDR3 bases: TGTGCCGTTCAGCGGGGAAGCACAGATACGCAGTATTTT.

The chain links TRBV19 to TRBJ2-3; 10 positions agree with TRBD2. The CDR3 is made up of 15 amino acids. The V segment lost 4 bases and the J segment 5 bases; nucleotides outside the gene matches: 6. Germline V gene sequence: CDR1 LNHDA, CDR2 SQIVND (reference sequence). The CDR3, as DNA: TGTGCCAGTAGTAGGGCTAGCGGGAGTATAGATACGCAGTATTTT. It codes for CASSRASGSIDTQYF.

The rearrangement uses TRBV9 and TRBJ1-1; TRBD1 matches 7 bases. Trimming took 2 bases from V and 1 from J; bases not matched to a gene: 11. This CDR3 comprises 17 residues. The germline V gene has CDR1 SGDLS and CDR2 YYNGEE. The CDR3 DNA follows: TGTGCCAGCAGCGTGATCCGGGACAGCAAAGAGAACACTGAAGCTTTCTTT. Translated, it gives CASSVIRDSKENTEAFF.

Only a few counts were recorded for this clone. This chain joins TRBV6-4 and TRBJ2-1; the match to TRBD1 covers 9 bases. The length of the CDR3 is 14 residues. Germline CDR1 is MRHNA and CDR2 is SNTAGT. Trimming removed 0 bases from V and 6 bases from J; junction bases left unmatched: 0. CDR3: CASSDSTGGNEQFF. The CDR3 DNA reads as TGTGCCAGCAGTGACTCGACAGGGGGCAATGAGCAGTTCTTC.

The chain couples TRBV21-1 to TRBJ2-5; the table's D call, TRBD2, was not checked against the DNA. TRBV21-1 represents a pseudogene. The CDR3 totals 17 residues. The CDR3 here is CASSKGHSGTSRETQYF. DNA of the CDR3: TGTGCCAGCAGCAAAGGTCACTCCGGGACTAGTCGAGAGACCCAGTACTTC.

The chain has TRBV10-2 and TRBJ2-5; D possibly corresponds to TRBD2 (6 bases). This CDR3 is built from 12 residues. Germline V gene data show CDR1 as WSHSY and CDR2 as SAAADI. V shed 8 bases and J shed 2 bases, with 9 bases lying between them. The CDR3 loop reads CASGGWQETQYF. CDR3 bases: TGCGCCAGCGGAGGGTGGCAAGAGACCCAGTACTTC.

The chain recombines TRBV27 with TRBJ1-5; D not certain. V was shortened by 2 bases and J by 2 bases, with 16 bases between the two germline ends. There are 17 residues in the CDR3. Germline CDR1 and CDR2: MNHEY and SMNVEV (reference sequence). Here the CDR3 reads CASSLPRPAGGNQPQHF. In nucleotides, the CDR3 is TGTGCCAGCAGTTTACCACGACCGGCAGGCGGCAATCAGCCCCAGCATTTT.

The rearrangement uses TRBV18 and TRBJ2-5, with 8 bases lining up with TRBD1. The better agreement between TRBJ2-7 and the DNA end casts doubt on the J call. From germline, CDR1 is KGHSH and CDR2 LQKENI. The CDR3 sequence is 14 residues long. The CDR3 DNA reads as TGTGCCAGCTCACCACGTCAGGGGGCTGGCGAGCAGTACTTC. It codes for CASSPRQGAGEQYF.

The rearrangement joins TRBV18 to TRBJ2-5; 7 bases fit TRBD1. V lost 6 bases and J lost 1; bases outside the gene matches: 5. This CDR3 has 14 residues. Germline CDR1 KGHSH, CDR2 LQKENI. CDR3 DNA sequence: TGTGCCAGCTCCCGGGACAGTATCCAAGAGACCCAGTACTTC. As protein: CASSRDSIQETQYF. Complete variable domain (other parts from reference TRBV18 and TRBJ2-5): NAGVMQNPRHLVRRRGQEARLRCSPMKGHSHVYWYRQLPEEGLKFMVYLQKENIIDESGMPKERFSAEFPKEGPSILRIQQVVRGDSAAYFCASSRDSIQETQYFGPGTRLLVL.

V is TRBV7-2 and J is TRBJ2-1; 8 bases are a match to TRBD2. This CDR3 has 15 residues. After removal of 3 bases from V and 7 bases from J, the junction contained 8 bases not matched to a gene. Germline V gene data show CDR1 as SGHTA and CDR2 as FQGNSA. The CDR3 DNA sequence: TGTGCCAGCAGCTTTGGGCGGGAGGTTGGTAATGAGCAGTTCTTC. This translates into CASSFGREVGNEQFF.

CDR3 DNA: TGTGCCAGCACCCTCGGGGGGACTTACAATGAGCAGTTCTTC. It translates to CASTLGGTYNEQFF. The chain has TRBV6-4 and TRBJ2-1; 7 nucleotides match TRBD2. CDR3 size: 14 residues. The V gene's germline CDR1 is MRHNA and CDR2 SNTAGT. V gave up 7 bases and J gave up 4 bases; unmatched junction bases: 7.

This rearrangement joins TRBV9 to TRBJ1-3; D gene uncertain. The V end was cut by 0 bases, the J end by 0 bases, with 10 bases between. Germline V gene data show CDR1 as SGDLS and CDR2 as YYNGEE. CDR3 size: 16 residues. The CDR3 protein is CASSVESLSSGNTIYF. For the CDR3, the DNA is TGTGCCAGCAGCGTAGAGAGCCTAAGCTCTGGAAACACCATATATTTT.

The chain uses TRBV11-2 and TRBJ2-1, with D unresolved. Trimming took off 2 bases at V and 7 bases at J, with 12 bases between the two ends. The CDR3 has 14 amino acids. Germline V gives CDR1 SGHAT, CDR2 FQNNGV. The CDR3 region has the DNA TGTGCCAGCAGCTTATATGCGGCCGAAAATGAGCAGTTCTTC. It is translated as CASSLYAAENEQFF. Variable domain in full (rest from reference TRBV11-2 and TRBJ2-1): EAGVAQSPRYKIIEKRQSVAFWCNPISGHATLYWYQQILGQGPKLLIQFQNNGVVDDSQLPKDRFSAERLKGVDSTLKIQPAKLEDSAVYLCASSLYAAENEQFFGPGTRLTVL.

The rearrangement joins TRBV9 to TRBJ2-5; D is possibly TRBD2 (5 bases). Trimming stripped 3 bases from V and 3 bases from J, with 12 bases between. The CDR3 extends over 14 amino acids. Germline assignment: CDR1 SGDLS and CDR2 YYNGEE. CDR3 bases: TGTGCCAGCAGCGCGACGGGAAGGAAAGAGACCCAGTACTTC. Residues: CASSATGRKETQYF.

As to this clone: One junction end disagrees with the germline gene, perhaps due to a read error. The chain uses TRBV7-2 and TRBJ2-3, with 10 bases fitting TRBD2. CDR1 and CDR2 from the germline V gene are SGHTA and FQGNSA. The CDR3 length is 17 residues. In DNA, the CDR3 is TGTGCCAGCAGCTTATTCCTAGCGGGAGAGGGCACAAATACGCAGTATTTT. Its translation: CASSLFLAGEGTNTQYF.

This clone is a singleton in its sample. The chain joins TRBV28 to TRBJ2-5; a possible D gene is TRBD1 (5 bases). V was pared by 8 bases and J by 5 bases, with 15 bases between. This CDR3 spans 13 amino acids. Germline CDR1 reads MDHEN; CDR2 reads SYDVKM. CDR3 nucleotide sequence: TGTGCCAGCGGAGTAGAAGGGGCGGAGACCCAGTACTTC. Amino acids: CASGVEGAETQYF.

This chain joins TRBV18 and TRBJ2-7; 9 nucleotides align to TRBD1. The CDR3 totals 14 residues. V gave up 3 bases and J gave up 4 bases; unmatched junction bases: 4. Germline loops: CDR1 KGHSH, CDR2 LQKENI. The CDR3 reads CASSPPDRGYEQYF. CDR3 in DNA: TGTGCCAGCTCACCCCCGGACAGGGGTTACGAGCAGTACTTC.

The chain combines TRBV29-1 with TRBJ1-4, with D uncertain. CDR3 length: 14 residues. Per germline, CDR1 SQVTM and CDR2 ANQGSEA. The V end was cut by 3 bases, the J end by 8 bases, with 16 bases between. The CDR3 DNA follows: TGCAGCGTTGAGGAGGGAGGGAGTAGGGAAAAACTGTTTTTT. Translated: CSVEEGGSREKLFF.

The chain is built from TRBV7-3 and TRBJ2-5, with D possibly TRBD2 on 6 matching bases. CDR1 and CDR2 from the germline V gene are SGHTA and FQGTGA. The CDR3 contains 15 residues. Trimming cost V 5 bases and J 2 bases, with 15 bases left between them. The CDR3 loop reads CASSPLGGLQETQYF. The CDR3 DNA reads TGTGCCAGCAGCCCATTAGGAGGGTTACAAGAGACCCAGTACTTC.

The genes are TRBV18 and TRBJ1-1, with 7 bases that match TRBD1. CDR1 KGHSH and CDR2 LQKENI come from the germline V gene. The CDR3 runs 14 residues. The J segment lost 0 bases and the V segment lost 6 bases, leaving 4 bases of the junction unmatched. The CDR3 sequence: CASSPGQLNTEAFF. CDR3 DNA: TGTGCCAGCTCCCCGGGACAGCTGAACACTGAAGCTTTCTTT.